These T cell receptor beta chains were read from a single sample in a study of cytomegalovirus exposure and HLA in healthy donors. Repertoires were generated with immunoSEQ multiplex PCR, while TCRdb's copy carries only in-frame clones and drops some. Here the sample spans about 130,000 clones, around four fifths being singletons. Input material: PBMCs. These receptors came from a human donor in good health. Each CDR3 is given with its conserved first and last residue. A D gene is named only where the DNA matches it firmly. Rows may omit the clone size; those that give it use once, few, many or a size class.

clone_size j_call v_call d_call cdr3_length cdr3_aa cdr3_nt
- TRBJ1-2 TRBV5-8 - 15 CASSPGVPREDGYTF TGTGCCAGCAGCCCAGGCGTACCCAGGGAGGATGGCTACACCTTC
once TRBJ2-7 TRBV4-1 - 16 CASRPRRDSSPYEQYF TGCGCCAGCAGGCCCAGACGGGACTCCTCCCCCTACGAGCAGTACTTC
- TRBJ1-2 TRBV19 TRBD1 14 CASSKDRPNYGYAF TGTGCCAGTAGTAAGGACAGGCCCAACTATGGCTACGCCTTC
- TRBJ2-1 TRBV27 TRBD1 19 CASSWLADSQGIRYNEQFF TGTGCCAGCAGTTGGCTGGCTGACTCACAGGGGATAAGATACAATGAGCAGTTCTTC
- TRBJ1-3 TRBV5-5 - 16 CASSLGQHSSGNTIYF TGTGCCAGCAGCTTGGGACAGCACTCCTCTGGAAACACCATATATTTT
- TRBJ2-1 TRBV6-6 TRBD2 15 CASSVHGGAGNEQFF TGTGCCAGCTCGGTCCACGGGGGGGCTGGTAATGAGCAGTTCTTC
- TRBJ1-5 TRBV7-9 - 16 CASSLDRGGFNQPQHF TGTGCCAGCAGCTTGGACCGCGGGGGTTTCAATCAGCCCCAGCATTTT
few TRBJ1-5 TRBV6-5 TRBD1 14 CASRGDSPNQPQHF TGTGCCAGCAGGGGGGACAGCCCCAATCAGCCCCAGCATTTT
- TRBJ2-1 TRBV7-8 TRBD2 15 CASSVGGLEGDEQFF TGTGCCAGCAGCGTAGGGGGACTAGAAGGTGATGAGCAGTTCTTC
- TRBJ1-2 TRBV19 - 13 CASGIAQGGGYTF TGTGCCAGTGGTATCGCTCAGGGTGGCGGCTACACCTTC
- TRBJ1-2 TRBV27 - 13 CASSLAGNYGYTF TGTGCCAGCAGTTTGGCGGGGAACTATGGCTACACCTTC
- TRBJ2-6 TRBV9 - 15 CASSAGDSGANVLTF TGTGCCAGCAGCGCAGGGGACTCTGGGGCCAACGTCCTGACTTTC
- TRBJ2-5 TRBV2 TRBD1 15 CASSLRTGGAETQYF TGTGCCAGCAGTCTTCGAACAGGGGGCGCAGAGACCCAGTACTTC
- TRBJ1-6 TRBV6-1 TRBD1 14 CASSGTALKSPLHF TGTGCCAGCTCCGGGACAGCATTAAAGTCACCCCTCCACTTT
- TRBJ2-7 TRBV7-2 TRBD1 15 CASSSLGTGGYEQYF TGTGCCAGCAGCAGCCTCGGGACAGGGGGCTACGAGCAGTACTTC
- TRBJ1-5 TRBV2 - 15 CASSGGTDGNQPQHF TGTGCCAGCAGTGGGGGCACGGACGGCAATCAGCCCCAGCATTTT
- TRBJ2-7 TRBV19 TRBD2 14 CASSMGRETYEQYF TGTGCCAGTAGTATGGGGCGGGAGACCTACGAGCAGTACTTC
once TRBJ2-1 TRBV5-4 TRBD2 16 CASSPHLSGGSNEQFF TGTGCCAGCAGCCCCCATTTGAGCGGGGGGTCTAATGAGCAGTTCTTC